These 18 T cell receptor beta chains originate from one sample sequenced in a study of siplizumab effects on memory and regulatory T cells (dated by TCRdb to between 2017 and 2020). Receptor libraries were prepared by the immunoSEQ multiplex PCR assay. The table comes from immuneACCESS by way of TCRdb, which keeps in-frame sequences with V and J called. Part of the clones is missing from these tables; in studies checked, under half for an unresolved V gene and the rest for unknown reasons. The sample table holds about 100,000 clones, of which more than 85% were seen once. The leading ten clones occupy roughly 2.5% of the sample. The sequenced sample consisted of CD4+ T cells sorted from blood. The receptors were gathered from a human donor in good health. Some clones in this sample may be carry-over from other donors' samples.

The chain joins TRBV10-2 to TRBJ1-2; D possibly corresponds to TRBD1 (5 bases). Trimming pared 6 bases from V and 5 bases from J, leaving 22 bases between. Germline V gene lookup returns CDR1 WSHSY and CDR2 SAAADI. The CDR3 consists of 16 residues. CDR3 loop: CASRDPSGGFMYGYTF. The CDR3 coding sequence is TGCGCCAGCAGGGACCCCTCCGGGGGGTTCATGTATGGCTACACCTTC.

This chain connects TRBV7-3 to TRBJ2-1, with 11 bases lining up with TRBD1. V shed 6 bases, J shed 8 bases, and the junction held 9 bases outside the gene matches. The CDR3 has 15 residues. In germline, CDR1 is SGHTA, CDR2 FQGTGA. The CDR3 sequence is CASSNGTGGFHEQFF. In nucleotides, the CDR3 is TGTGCCAGCAGTAATGGGACAGGGGGGTTCCATGAGCAGTTCTTC.

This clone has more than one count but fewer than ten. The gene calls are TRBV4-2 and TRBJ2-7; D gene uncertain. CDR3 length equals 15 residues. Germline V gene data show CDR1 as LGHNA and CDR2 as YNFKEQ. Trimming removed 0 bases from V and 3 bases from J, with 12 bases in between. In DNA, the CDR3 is TGTGCCAGCAGCCAAGATACTGCCTTAGACTACGAGCAGTACTTC. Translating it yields CASSQDTALDYEQYF.

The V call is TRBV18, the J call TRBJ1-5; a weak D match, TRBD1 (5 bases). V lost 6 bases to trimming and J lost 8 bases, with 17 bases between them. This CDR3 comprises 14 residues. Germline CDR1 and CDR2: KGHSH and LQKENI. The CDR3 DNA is TGTGCCAGCTCTCTCGGGACCCAACGGGAGCCCCAGCATTTT. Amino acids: CASSLGTQREPQHF.

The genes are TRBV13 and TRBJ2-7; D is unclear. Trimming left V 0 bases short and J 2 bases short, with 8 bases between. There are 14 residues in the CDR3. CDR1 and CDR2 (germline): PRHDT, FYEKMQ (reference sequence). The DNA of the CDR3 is TGTGCCAGCAGCTTAGGCGCCCGCGCCTACGAGCAGTACTTC. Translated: CASSLGARAYEQYF. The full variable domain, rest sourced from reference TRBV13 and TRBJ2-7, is AAGVIQSPRHLIKEKRETATLKCYPIPRHDTVYWYQQGPGQDPQFLISFYEKMQSDKGSIPDRFSAQQFSDYHSELNMSSLELGDSALYFCASSLGARAYEQYFGPGTRLTVT.

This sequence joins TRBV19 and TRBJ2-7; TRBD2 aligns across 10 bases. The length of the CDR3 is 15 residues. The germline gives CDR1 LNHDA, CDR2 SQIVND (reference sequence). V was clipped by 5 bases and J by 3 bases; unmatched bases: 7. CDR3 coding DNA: TGTGCCAGTAGTTCGGGGACTAGCGTCTTCTACGAGCAGTACTTC. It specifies CASSSGTSVFYEQYF.

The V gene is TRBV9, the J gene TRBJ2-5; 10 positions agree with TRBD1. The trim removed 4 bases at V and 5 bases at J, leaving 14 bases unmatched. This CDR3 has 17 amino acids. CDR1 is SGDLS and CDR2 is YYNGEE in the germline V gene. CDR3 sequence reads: CASSPPGRQGAGETQYF. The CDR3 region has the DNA TGTGCCAGCAGCCCTCCCGGTCGACAGGGGGCTGGGGAGACCCAGTACTTC. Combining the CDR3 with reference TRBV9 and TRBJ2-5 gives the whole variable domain DSGVTQTPKHLITATGQRVTLRCSPRSGDLSVYWYQQSLDQGLQFLIQYYNGEERAKGNILERFSAQQFPDLHSELNLSSLELGDSALYFCASSPPGRQGAGETQYFGPGTRLLVL.

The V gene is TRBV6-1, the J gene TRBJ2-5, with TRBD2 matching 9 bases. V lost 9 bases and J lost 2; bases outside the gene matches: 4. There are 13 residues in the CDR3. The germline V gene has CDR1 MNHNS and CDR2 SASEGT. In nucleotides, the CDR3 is TGTGCCAGTTTGGCGGGAGGGCAAGAGACCCAGTACTTC. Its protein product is CASLAGGQETQYF.

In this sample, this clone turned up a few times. For the CDR3, the DNA is TGTGCCAGCAGTGCAGTCCCTCAGCCCCAGCATTTT. This codes for CASSAVPQPQHF. J is TRBJ1-5 and V is TRBV2; D is undetermined. Germline CDR1 reads SNHLY; CDR2 reads FYNNEI. The CDR3 totals 12 residues. V lost 4 bases to trimming and J lost 6 bases, with 7 bases between them.

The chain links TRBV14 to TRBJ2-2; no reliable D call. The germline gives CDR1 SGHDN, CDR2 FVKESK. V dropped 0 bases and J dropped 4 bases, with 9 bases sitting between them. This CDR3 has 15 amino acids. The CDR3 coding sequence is TGTGCCAGCAGCCAAGATGGTTCCTCCACCGGGGAGCTGTTTTTT. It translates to CASSQDGSSTGELFF. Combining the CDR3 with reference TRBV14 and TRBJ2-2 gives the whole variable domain EAGVTQFPSHSVIEKGQTVTLRCDPISGHDNLYWYRRVMGKEIKFLLHFVKESKQDESGMPNNRFLAERTGGTYSTLKVQPAELEDSGVYFCASSQDGSSTGELFFGEGSRLTVL.

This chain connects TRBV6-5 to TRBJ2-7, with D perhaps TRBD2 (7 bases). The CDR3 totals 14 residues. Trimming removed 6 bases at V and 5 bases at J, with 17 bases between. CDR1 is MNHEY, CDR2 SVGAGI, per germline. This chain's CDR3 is CASREQGRGDEQYF. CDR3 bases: TGTGCCAGCAGGGAACAGGGCCGGGGGGACGAGCAGTACTTC.

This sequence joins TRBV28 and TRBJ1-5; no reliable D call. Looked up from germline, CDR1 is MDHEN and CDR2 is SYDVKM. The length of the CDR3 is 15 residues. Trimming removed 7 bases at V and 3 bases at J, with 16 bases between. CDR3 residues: CASKVESGFNQPQHF. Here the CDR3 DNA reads TGTGCCAGCAAGGTGGAGAGTGGTTTCAATCAGCCCCAGCATTTT.

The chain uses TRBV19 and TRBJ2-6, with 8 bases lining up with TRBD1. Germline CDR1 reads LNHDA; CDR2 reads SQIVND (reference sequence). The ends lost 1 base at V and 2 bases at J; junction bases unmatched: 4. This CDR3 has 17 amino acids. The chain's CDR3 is CASSIAPGGAGANVLTF. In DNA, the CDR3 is TGTGCCAGTAGTATAGCGCCAGGGGGCGCTGGGGCCAACGTCCTGACTTTC. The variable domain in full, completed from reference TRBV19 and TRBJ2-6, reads DGGITQSPKYLFRKEGQNVTLSCEQNLNHDAMYWYRQDPGQGLRLIYYSQIVNDFQKGDIAEGYSVSREKKESFPLTVTSAQKNPTAFYLCASSIAPGGAGANVLTFGAGSRLTVL.

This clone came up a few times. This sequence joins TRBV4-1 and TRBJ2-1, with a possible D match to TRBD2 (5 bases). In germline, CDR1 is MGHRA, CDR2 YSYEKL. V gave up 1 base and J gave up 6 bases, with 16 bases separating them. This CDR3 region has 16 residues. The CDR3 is CASSQGPAALPNEQFF. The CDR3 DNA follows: TGCGCCAGCAGCCAAGGTCCAGCGGCCCTCCCCAATGAGCAGTTCTTC.

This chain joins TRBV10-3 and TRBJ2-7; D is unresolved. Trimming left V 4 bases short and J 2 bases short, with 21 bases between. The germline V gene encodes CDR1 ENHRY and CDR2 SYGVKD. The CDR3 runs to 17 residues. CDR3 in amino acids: CAISGSVLRGEPYEQYF. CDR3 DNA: TGTGCCATCAGTGGATCGGTTCTCCGAGGAGAACCCTACGAGCAGTACTTC.

The CDR3 here is CASTRDTEAFF. The CDR3 DNA follows: TGTGCCAGCACCAGGGACACTGAAGCTTTCTTT. This chain uses TRBV6-6 with TRBJ1-1; tentatively, D is TRBD1 (5 bases). Per the germline V gene, CDR1 is MNHNY and CDR2 is SVGAGI (reference sequence). The length of the CDR3 is 11 residues. Trimming stripped 7 bases from V and 3 bases from J, with 6 bases between.

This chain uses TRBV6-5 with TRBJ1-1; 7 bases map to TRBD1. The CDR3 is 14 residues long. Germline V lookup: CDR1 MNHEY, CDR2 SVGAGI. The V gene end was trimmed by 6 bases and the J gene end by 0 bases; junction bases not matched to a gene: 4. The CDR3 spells CASREGAVNTEAFF. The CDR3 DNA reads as TGTGCCAGCAGAGAGGGGGCGGTGAACACTGAAGCTTTCTTT.

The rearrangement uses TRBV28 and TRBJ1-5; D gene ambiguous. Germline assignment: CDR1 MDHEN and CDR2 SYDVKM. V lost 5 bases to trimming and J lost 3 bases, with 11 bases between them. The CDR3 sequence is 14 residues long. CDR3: CASSRASFNQPQHF. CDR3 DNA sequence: TGTGCCAGCAGTCGGGCCAGCTTCAATCAGCCCCAGCATTTT.